The 27 T cell receptor beta chains in this list originate from one sample, sequenced in a study of yellow fever vaccine responses in identical twins. TCRdb used MiXCR to reprocess the RT-PCR reads, holding one entry per CDR3 protein. The sample records 1,500 to 2,000 distinct CDR3 sequences, roughly nine tenths being singletons. Specimen: T cells from blood (PBMCs), unsorted or a sorted subset (not recorded which), collected before or after yellow fever vaccination (not recorded which). These receptors were collected from a woman aged 18-29 years who received the yellow fever vaccine.

The rearrangement joins TRBV19 to TRBJ2-1; TRBD2 matches at 9 bases. Trimming at V came to 8 bases and at J to 7 bases, leaving 9 bases not matched to a gene. Germline-derived CDR1 and CDR2 are LNHDA and SQIVND (reference sequence). CDR3 length: 14 amino acids. The CDR3 DNA reads TGTGCCAGTCGTCCGGGACTAGCAAGGAATGAGCAGTTCTTC. It encodes CASRPGLARNEQFF. Full variable domain (remainder filled in from reference TRBV19 and TRBJ2-1): DGGITQSPKYLFRKEGQNVTLSCEQNLNHDAMYWYRQDPGQGLRLIYYSQIVNDFQKGDIAEGYSVSREKKESFPLTVTSAQKNPTAFYLCASRPGLARNEQFFGPGTRLTVL.

V gene TRBV11-3 combines with J gene TRBJ2-7; TRBD2 matches 8 bases. V dropped 1 base and J dropped 6; count of bases not matched to a gene: 8. The V gene's germline CDR1 is SGHNT and CDR2 YENEEA. This CDR3 comprises 15 residues. The CDR3 sequence: CASSLGPAGVAEQYF. CDR3 DNA sequence: TGTGCCAGCAGCTTAGGGCCAGCGGGAGTAGCCGAGCAGTACTTC.

This clonotype was observed a few times. This chain uses TRBV10-3 with TRBJ1-2, with 10 bases aligning to TRBD1. With V trimmed by 7 bases and J by 6 bases, 8 bases remained unmatched. The CDR3 loop spans 14 amino acids. CDR1 is ENHRY, CDR2 SYGVKD, per germline. The CDR3 region is CAINWAGQGDGYTF. The CDR3 nucleotides read TGTGCCATCAATTGGGCCGGACAGGGGGATGGCTACACCTTC.

This sequence joins TRBV15 and TRBJ2-7; 9 positions match TRBD1. Germline V gives CDR1 LNHNV, CDR2 YYDKDF (reference sequence). The trim removed 0 bases at V and 2 bases at J, leaving 2 bases unmatched. The CDR3 totals 15 residues. Written as DNA, the CDR3 is TGTGCCACCAGCAGAGATGGGACAGGGACCTACGAGCAGTACTTC. This encodes CATSRDGTGTYEQYF. The whole variable domain, remainder taken from reference TRBV15 and TRBJ2-7, is DAMVIQNPRYQVTQFGKPVTLSCSQTLNHNVMYWYQQKSSQAPKLLFHYYDKDFNNEADTPDNFQSRRPNTSFCFLDIRSPGLGDTAMYLCATSRDGTGTYEQYFGPGTRLTVT.

This clonotype appeared once. The V and J genes are TRBV6-1 and TRBJ2-3, with D possibly TRBD1 on 6 matching bases. V lost 6 bases and J lost 3, with 16 bases in between. CDR3 length: 15 amino acids. Per the germline V gene, CDR1 is MNHNS and CDR2 is SASEGT. CDR3 protein: CASSKFTGQTDTQYF. The CDR3 bases are TGTGCCAGCAGCAAATTTACAGGGCAGACAGATACGCAGTATTTT.

In its sample, this clonotype was seen a few times. The chain recombines TRBV5-1 with TRBJ2-4, with D perhaps TRBD1 (7 bases). V lost 3 bases, J lost 0 bases, and 13 bases lay in between. The CDR3 consists of 16 residues. The V gene's germline CDR1 is SGHRS and CDR2 YFSETQ. The CDR3 spells CASSYRQGLAKNIQYF. The CDR3 nucleotides are TGCGCCAGCAGCTACCGACAGGGACTAGCCAAAAACATTCAGTACTTC.

This chain joins TRBV7-9 and TRBJ2-4; no clear D. Trimming cost V 5 bases and J 0 bases, with 14 bases left between them. The CDR3 extends over 16 amino acids. The germline V gene encodes CDR1 SEHNR and CDR2 FQNEAQ (reference sequence). CDR3 in DNA: TGTGCCAGCAGCCCCGACATTTCGCTAGCCAAAAACATTCAGTACTTC. Its protein product is CASSPDISLAKNIQYF.

The chain has TRBV7-2 and TRBJ2-5, with unresolved D. Looked up from germline, CDR1 is SGHTA and CDR2 is FQGNSA. V was cut by 0 bases and J by 3 bases, with 2 bases left in between. The CDR3 length is 12 residues. DNA of the CDR3: TGTGCCAGCAGCTTAGCGGAAGAGACCCAGTACTTC. The encoded protein is CASSLAEETQYF. The full variable domain, completed using reference TRBV7-2 and TRBJ2-5, is GAGVSQSPSNKVTEKGKDVELRCDPISGHTALYWYRQSLGQGLEFLIYFQGNSAPDKSGLPSDRFSAERTGGSVSTLTIQRTQQEDSAVYLCASSLAEETQYFGPGTRLLVL.

The chain links TRBV11-2 to TRBJ2-2; the match to TRBD1 covers 8 bases. Germline-derived CDR1 and CDR2 are SGHAT and FQNNGV. The CDR3 is 18 residues long. With V trimmed by 5 bases and J by 2 bases, 13 bases remained unmatched. The CDR3 coding sequence is TGTGCCAGCAGCAGCAGGACAGGGATTGTGGGAAACACCGGGGAGCTGTTTTTT. Translating gives CASSSRTGIVGNTGELFF.

J is TRBJ2-5 and V is TRBV11-2; D possibly matches TRBD1 or TRBD2 (5 bases each). CDR1 and CDR2 from the germline V gene are SGHAT and FQNNGV. V was trimmed by 4 bases and J by 2 bases, leaving 14 bases between them. The CDR3 loop spans 15 amino acids. For the CDR3, the DNA is TGTGCCAGCAGCTCGTCCGGGACGTGGCAAGAGACCCAGTACTTC. Amino acid sequence: CASSSSGTWQETQYF.

V is TRBV3-1 and J is TRBJ1-6; 7 bases match TRBD1. The CDR3 spans 16 residues. Trimming at V came to 0 bases and at J to 4 bases, leaving 3 bases not matched to a gene. Per the germline V gene, CDR1 is LGHDT and CDR2 is YNNKEL (reference sequence). The CDR3 bases are TGTGCCAGCAGCCAAGATCGGACAGGTTATAATTCACCCCTCCACTTT. Protein sequence: CASSQDRTGYNSPLHF. Using reference TRBV3-1 and TRBJ1-6 for the parts outside the CDR3, the full variable domain is DTAVSQTPKYLVTQMGNDKSIKCEQNLGHDTMYWYKQDSKKFLKIMFSYNNKELIINETVPNRFSPKSPDKAHLNLHINSLELGDSAVYFCASSQDRTGYNSPLHFGNGTRLTVT.

The chain couples TRBV12-3 or TRBV12-4 to TRBJ2-1, with TRBD2 identical over 12 bases. The CDR3 covers 15 residues. The V segment lost 6 bases and the J segment 4 bases; nucleotides outside the gene matches: 4. DNA for the CDR3: TGTGCCAGCAGGCTACTAGCGGGGGGTTACAATGAGCAGTTCTTC. It codes for CASRLLAGGYNEQFF.

The V gene is TRBV5-1, the J gene TRBJ2-7; the match to TRBD1 covers 9 bases. Germline V gene data show CDR1 as SGHRS and CDR2 as YFSETQ. The CDR3 has 14 residues. Unmatched junction bases numbered 4, after V lost 3 bases and J lost 3 bases. CDR3 sequence: CASSSTGQGYEQYF. The CDR3 nucleotides read TGCGCCAGCAGCTCCACGGGACAGGGCTACGAGCAGTACTTC.

The V call is TRBV10-1, the J call TRBJ2-1; 8 bases agree with TRBD2. Per germline, CDR1 WNHNN and CDR2 SYGVQD (reference sequence). The CDR3 loop spans 15 amino acids. V was pared by 2 bases and J by 8 bases, with 8 bases of the junction left unmatched. CDR3 in DNA: TGCGCCAGCAGTGAGGGACTAGCCTTCAGATATGAGCAGTTCTTC. Translated: CASSEGLAFRYEQFF.

This chain connects TRBV4-1 to TRBJ1-1, with D tentatively TRBD1 (6 bases). The germline CDR1 and CDR2 sequences are MGHRA and YSYEKL. The CDR3 runs 14 residues. Trimming shortened V by 0 bases and J by 7 bases, and 12 bases separated the two germline ends. CDR3 loop: CASSQEGGALEAFF. CDR3 coding DNA: TGCGCCAGCAGCCAAGAGGGGGGGGCTCTTGAAGCTTTCTTT.

The chain recombines TRBV5-6 with TRBJ1-5, with a weak D call TRBD1 (6 bases). The V and J ends lost 0 bases and 4 bases respectively, with 11 bases between them. Germline CDR1 reads SGHDT; CDR2 reads YYEEEE. The length of the CDR3 is 15 residues. This chain's CDR3 is CASSLARDTNQPQHF. CDR3 DNA: TGTGCCAGCAGCTTGGCTCGGGACACTAATCAGCCCCAGCATTTT.

In its sample, this clonotype was seen a few times. This chain links TRBV4-1 with TRBJ1-2, with 7 bases that match TRBD1. The trim removed 0 bases at V and 4 bases at J, leaving 2 bases unmatched. CDR1 and CDR2 (germline): MGHRA, YSYEKL. The CDR3 runs 14 residues. CDR3 loop: CASSQDTGVYGYTF. CDR3 in DNA: TGCGCCAGCAGCCAAGATACAGGGGTCTATGGCTACACCTTC.

This sequence joins TRBV5-6 and TRBJ1-5, with D tentatively TRBD1 (6 bases). Germline assignment: CDR1 SGHDT and CDR2 YYEEEE. Trimming shortened V by 4 bases and J by 0 bases, and 20 bases separated the two germline ends. The CDR3 is made up of 18 amino acids. CDR3 sequence reads: CASSNPTGGIYSNQPQHF. In DNA form, the CDR3 reads TGTGCCAGCAGCAACCCGACAGGAGGCATTTATAGCAATCAGCCCCAGCATTTT. Looking up the rest from reference TRBV5-6 and TRBJ1-5 gives the full variable domain: DAGVTQSPTHLIKTRGQQVTLRCSPKSGHDTVSWYQQALGQGPQFIFQYYEEEERQRGNFPDRFSGHQFPNYSSELNVNALLLGDSALYLCASSNPTGGIYSNQPQHFGDGTRLSIL.

This sequence joins TRBV28 and TRBJ2-7, with 7 bases aligning to TRBD1. CDR3 length equals 15 residues. With 0 bases clipped from V and 1 base from J, the junction kept 3 bases outside the gene matches. Germline lookup yields CDR1 MDHEN and CDR2 SYDVKM. CDR3 protein: CASSLWGQPSYEQYF. CDR3 coding DNA: TGTGCCAGCAGTTTATGGGGACAGCCATCCTACGAGCAGTACTTC.

The chain combines TRBV5-4 with TRBJ2-2; D is unclear. The germline V gene encodes CDR1 SGHNT and CDR2 YYREEE (reference sequence). The CDR3 is 14 amino acids. V lost 1 base and J lost 2, with 6 bases in between. CDR3 DNA: TGTGCCAGCAGCTTGCTTGGCAACACCGGGGAGCTGTTTTTT. Translating it yields CASSLLGNTGELFF.

In its sample, this clonotype was seen a few times. The chain recombines TRBV12-3 or TRBV12-4 with TRBJ2-3; no reliable D call. This CDR3 comprises 14 residues. V lost 1 base to trimming and J lost 4 bases, with 9 bases between them. The CDR3 reads CASSLGLVADTQYF. As DNA, the CDR3 is TGTGCCAGCAGTTTAGGTTTGGTTGCAGATACGCAGTATTTT.

V usage is TRBV7-9 and J usage is TRBJ2-1; unclear D gene. Trimming pared 1 base from V and 9 bases from J, leaving 16 bases between. The CDR3 has 15 residues. In germline, CDR1 is SEHNR, CDR2 FQNEAQ (reference sequence). This CDR3 reads CASSLGSVSLTEQFF. The CDR3 DNA reads as TGTGCCAGCAGCTTAGGTTCCGTTAGCCTCACTGAGCAGTTCTTC.

The chain recombines TRBV4-3 with TRBJ1-5, with TRBD1 matching 8 bases. V was clipped by 0 bases and J by 10 bases; unmatched bases: 5. The CDR3 consists of 14 residues. From germline, CDR1 is LGHNA and CDR2 YSLEER. CDR3 DNA: TGCGCCAGCAGCCAAGATGGCAGGGGGCTACCCCAGCATTTT. It yields the protein CASSQDGRGLPQHF.

V and J are TRBV15 and TRBJ2-3; D is perhaps TRBD2 (6 bases). Germline CDR1 and CDR2: LNHNV and YYDKDF (reference sequence). With 0 bases removed from V and 5 bases from J, the gap between germline ends came to 15 bases. This CDR3 is 16 amino acids long. Here the CDR3 reads CATSRDSPASVDTQYF. As DNA, the CDR3 is TGTGCCACCAGCAGAGATTCCCCAGCTAGCGTAGATACGCAGTATTTT. Using reference TRBV15 and TRBJ2-3 for the parts outside the CDR3, the full variable domain is DAMVIQNPRYQVTQFGKPVTLSCSQTLNHNVMYWYQQKSSQAPKLLFHYYDKDFNNEADTPDNFQSRRPNTSFCFLDIRSPGLGDTAMYLCATSRDSPASVDTQYFGPGTRLTVL.

The CDR3 bases are TGTGCCAGCAGCCCACTAAGGGACAGCTACGAGCAGTACTTC. The encoded protein is CASSPLRDSYEQYF. The chain uses TRBV11-3 and TRBJ2-7, with 7 bases identical to TRBD1. The CDR3 has 14 amino acids. Germline V lookup: CDR1 SGHNT, CDR2 YENEEA. Losses at the gene ends were 5 bases for V and 3 bases for J; bases not matched to a gene: 7. Variable domain in full (rest from reference TRBV11-3 and TRBJ2-7): EAGVVQSPRYKIIEKKQPVAFWCNPISGHNTLYWYLQNLGQGPELLIRYENEEAVDDSQLPKDRFSAERLKGVDSTLKIQPAELGDSAVYLCASSPLRDSYEQYFGPGTRLTVT.

The J gene is TRBJ1-2, the V gene TRBV24-1; no reliable D call. Trimming stripped 2 bases from V and 11 bases from J, with 11 bases between. Looked up from germline, CDR1 is KGHDR and CDR2 is SFDVKD. The CDR3 totals 12 residues. CDR3 coding DNA: TGTGCCACCAGTGATTCACATTTATCGTACACCTTC. This gives the protein CATSDSHLSYTF.

The J gene is TRBJ2-5, the V gene TRBV29-1; D not resolved. The CDR3 extends over 13 amino acids. In germline, CDR1 is SQVTM, CDR2 ANQGSEA. V was cut by 2 bases and J by 1 base, with 8 bases left in between. CDR3 coding DNA: TGCAGCGTTGAATCGCCGGTCCAAGAGACCCAGTACTTC. This sequence encodes CSVESPVQETQYF.